This T cell receptor beta chain is from a study of tumor-infiltrating lymphocytes in primary liver carcinoma. Study-level background: Among the tumors, stages were T1-T3 N0M0 and sizes roughly 4.2 to 11 cm.

Starting from 500 ng of total RNA, TCR beta cDNA was produced with a primer in the constant region. Construction of TCR beta libraries relied on three successive nested multiplex PCR rounds employing slightly modified ARM-PCR. A C-beta reverse primer and TRBV1-TRBV30 forward primers served in each of the first two PCR rounds, at about 9 cycles apiece. Each CDR3 protein gets one entry after TCRdb re-called the multiplex PCR reads with MiXCR. The sample has tens of thousands of distinct CDR3 sequences, 74% seen once; the top ten hold around 17%. The study co-extracted DNA and RNA from around 20-30 mg of unsorted bulk tissue. Findings of the study overall: With p = 0.039, the top-250-clone fraction in tumors significantly exceeded that in blood.

Inclusive of both ends, the CDR3 amounts to 18 amino acids. Germline V gene data show CDR1 as ENHRY and CDR2 as SYGVKD. This clonotype was observed once. Its target is not known. Because the CDR3's place on the DNA is in doubt, the DNA is left out and the CDR3 is given as listed by TCRdb. This receptor was taken from a man aged 35-49 years with primary liver carcinoma and hepatitis B virus infection. The gene calls are TRBV10-3 and TRBJ2-1; whether TRBD2, the table's D call, matches the DNA was not checked. The sequenced material came from liver tumor tissue from sampling region 4. Subset defined: tumor region T4, right-lateral pole. CDR3: CAISVGLGTSGSGNEQIF.